The clone carrying this T cell receptor beta chain was picked up a small number of times. Antigen: not known. Libraries were prepared by immunoSEQ multiplex PCR; TCRdb keeps only in-frame clonotypes and omits some of them. This sample has around 60,000 clones, with 70% to 90% found just once. Blood sampling was done at baseline, cycle 4 day 1, and cycle 7 day 1. This entry comes from a study of OX40 agonist ivuxolimab in advanced cancers. On the study more broadly: Head and neck, renal cell, melanoma or hepatocellular carcinoma were the cancers that dose-escalation patients had. Of mixed ages from roughly 23 to 85 and averaging about 65 years, the group was roughly 85% male. General study points: CD4+ and CD8+ blood T cells expanded clonally by week 6 at 0.1 to 3.0 mg/kg.

The germline V gene has CDR1 MGHDK and CDR2 SYGVNS. The CDR3 consists of 14 residues. V lost 4 bases to trimming and J lost 8 bases; unmatched junction nucleotides: 7. Material: CD4+ or CD8+ T cells sorted from blood, obtained in a trial of the OX40 agonist ivuxolimab. The clonotype comes from an adult with an advanced solid tumor such as melanoma, head and neck, liver or kidney cancer. The chain carries TRBV25-1 and TRBJ1-4, with TRBD1 matching 7 bases. The CDR3 protein is CASSGKGANEKLFF. DNA of the CDR3: TGTGCCAGCAGTGGGAAGGGGGCAAACGAAAAACTGTTTTTT.